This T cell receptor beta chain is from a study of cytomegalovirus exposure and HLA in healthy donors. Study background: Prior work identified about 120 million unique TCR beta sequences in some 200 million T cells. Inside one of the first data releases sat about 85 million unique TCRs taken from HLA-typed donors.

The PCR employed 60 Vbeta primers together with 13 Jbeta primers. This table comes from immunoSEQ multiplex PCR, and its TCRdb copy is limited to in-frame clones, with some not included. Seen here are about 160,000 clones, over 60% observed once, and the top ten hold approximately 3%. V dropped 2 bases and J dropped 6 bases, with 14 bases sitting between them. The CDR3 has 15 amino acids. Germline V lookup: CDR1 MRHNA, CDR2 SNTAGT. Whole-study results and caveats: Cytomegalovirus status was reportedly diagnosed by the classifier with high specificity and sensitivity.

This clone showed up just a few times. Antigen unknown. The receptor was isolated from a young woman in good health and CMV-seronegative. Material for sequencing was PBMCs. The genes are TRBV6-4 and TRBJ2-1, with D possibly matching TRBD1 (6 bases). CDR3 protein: CASSDPIGGFNEQFF. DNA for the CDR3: TGTGCCAGCAGTGACCCCATTGGGGGCTTCAATGAGCAGTTCTTC.